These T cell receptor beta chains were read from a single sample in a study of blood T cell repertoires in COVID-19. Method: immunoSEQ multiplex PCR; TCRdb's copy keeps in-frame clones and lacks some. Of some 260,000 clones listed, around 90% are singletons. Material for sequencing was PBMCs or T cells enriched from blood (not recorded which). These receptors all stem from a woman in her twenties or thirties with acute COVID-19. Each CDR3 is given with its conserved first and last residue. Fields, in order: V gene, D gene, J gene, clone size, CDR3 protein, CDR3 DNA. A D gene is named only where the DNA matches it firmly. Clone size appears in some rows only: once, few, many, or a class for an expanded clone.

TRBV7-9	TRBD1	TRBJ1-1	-	CASSLGNRGVTEAFF	TGTGCCAGCAGCTTAGGAAACAGGGGTGTCACTGAAGCTTTCTTT
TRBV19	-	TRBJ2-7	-	CASSPEQGRAPRYEQYF	TGTGCCAGTAGTCCTGAGCAGGGAAGGGCCCCGCGCTACGAGCAGTACTTC
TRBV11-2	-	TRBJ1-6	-	CASSLGQGKYSPLHF	TGTGCCAGCAGCCTCGGGCAGGGGAAATACTCACCCCTCCACTTT
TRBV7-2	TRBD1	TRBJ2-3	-	CASSLTGGAGTDTQYF	TGTGCCAGCAGCTTGACAGGGGGCGCAGGCACAGATACGCAGTATTTT
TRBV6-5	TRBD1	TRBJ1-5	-	CASSYSGTGLGQPQHF	TGTGCCAGCAGTTACTCCGGGACAGGGCTTGGTCAGCCCCAGCATTTT
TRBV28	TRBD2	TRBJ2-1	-	CASSLIGGASNEQFF	TGTGCCAGCAGTTTAATCGGGGGGGCCTCTAATGAGCAGTTCTTC
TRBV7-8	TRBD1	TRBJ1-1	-	CASGSGQGLEAFF	TGTGCCAGCGGATCGGGACAGGGCCTTGAAGCTTTCTTT
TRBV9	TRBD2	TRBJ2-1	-	CASSAGTSGRAVYNEQFF	TGTGCCAGCAGCGCCGGGACTAGCGGGAGGGCAGTCTACAATGAGCAGTTCTTC
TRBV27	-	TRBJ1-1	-	CASVDRLNTEAFF	TGTGCCAGCGTTGACAGGTTGAACACTGAAGCTTTCTTT
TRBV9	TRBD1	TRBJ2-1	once	CASSVGPTAGTGRAQFF	TGTGCCAGCAGCGTAGGTCCCACGGCAGGGACAGGGCGGGCGCAGTTCTTC
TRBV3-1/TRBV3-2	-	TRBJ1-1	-	CASSQGGNTEAFF	TGTGCCAGCAGCCAAGGAGGGAACACTGAAGCTTTCTTT
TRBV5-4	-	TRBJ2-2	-	CASSPVSTGELFF	TGTGCCAGCAGCCCGGTTAGTACCGGGGAGCTGTTTTTT
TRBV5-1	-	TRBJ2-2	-	CASRGGTTGELFF	TGCGCCAGCAGGGGCGGGACCACCGGGGAGCTGTTTTTT
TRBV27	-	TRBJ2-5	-	CASSLWSGQETQYF	TGTGCCAGCAGTTTATGGAGTGGCCAAGAGACCCAGTACTTC
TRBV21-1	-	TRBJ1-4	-	CASSKAVSRVATNEKLFF	TGTGCCAGCAGCAAAGCGGTCTCCAGGGTCGCAACTAATGAAAAACTGTTTTTT
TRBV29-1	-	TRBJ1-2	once	CSVAKAVSSNYGYTF	TGCAGCGTCGCCAAGGCGGTGAGCAGCAACTATGGCTACACCTTC
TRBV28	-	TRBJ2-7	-	CASRPLRDASYEQYF	TGTGCCAGCAGACCCTTGCGGGACGCCTCCTACGAGCAGTACTTC
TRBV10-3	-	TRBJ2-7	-	CAARGGGSYEQYF	TGTGCCGCGAGAGGGGGGGGCTCCTACGAGCAGTACTTC
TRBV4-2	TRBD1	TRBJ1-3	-	CASSQEQGIGNTIYF	TGTGCCAGCAGCCAAGAACAGGGGATTGGAAACACCATATATTTT
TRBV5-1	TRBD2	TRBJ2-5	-	CASSLGSGGSETQYF	TGCGCCAGCAGCTTGGGTAGCGGGGGGAGTGAGACCCAGTACTTC
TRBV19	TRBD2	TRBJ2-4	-	CASSTQRTSGTAKNIQYF	TGTGCCAGTAGTACCCAACGGACTAGCGGGACAGCCAAAAACATTCAGTACTTC
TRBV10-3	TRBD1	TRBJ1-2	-	CAISGDRDRGYTF	TGTGCCATCTCGGGTGATCGGGACAGGGGCTACACCTTC
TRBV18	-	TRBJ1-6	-	CASSPPSSYNSPLHF	TGTGCCAGCTCGCCGCCGAGCTCCTATAATTCACCCCTCCACTTT
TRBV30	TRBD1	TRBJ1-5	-	CAGATGANQPQHF	TGTGCCGGGGCGACAGGGGCCAATCAGCCCCAGCATTTT
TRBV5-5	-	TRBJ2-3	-	CASTSGSTDTQYF	TGTGCCAGCACATCAGGGAGCACAGATACGCAGTATTTT
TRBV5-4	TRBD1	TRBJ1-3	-	CASSQQGSGNTIYF	TGTGCCAGCAGCCAACAGGGGTCTGGAAACACCATATATTTT
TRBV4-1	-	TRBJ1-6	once	CASSQDGGSSYNSPLHF	TGCGCCAGCAGCCAAGACGGGGGAAGCTCCTATAATTCACCCCTCCACTTT
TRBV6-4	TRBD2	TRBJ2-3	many	CASSDSSSSGGTDTQYF	TGTGCCAGCAGTGACTCGAGTTCAAGCGGGGGCACAGATACGCAGTATTTT
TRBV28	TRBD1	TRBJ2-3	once	CASSHRTGGTDTQYF	TGTGCCAGCAGCCATAGGACAGGGGGCACAGATACGCAGTATTTT
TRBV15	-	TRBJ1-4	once	CATSSQQGPLNEKLFF	TGTGCCACCAGCAGTCAACAGGGACCCCTGAATGAAAAACTGTTTTTT
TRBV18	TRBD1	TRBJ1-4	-	CASSPTNMDRGNEKLFF	TGTGCCAGCTCACCAACGAACATGGACAGGGGGAATGAAAAACTGTTTTTT
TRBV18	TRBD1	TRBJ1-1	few	CASSRDRANTEAFF	TGTGCCAGCTCCCGGGACAGGGCGAACACTGAAGCTTTCTTT
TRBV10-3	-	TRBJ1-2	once	CAAEGGNYGYTF	TGTGCCGCCGAAGGGGGAAACTATGGCTACACCTTC
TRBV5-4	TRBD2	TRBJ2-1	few	CASSLAGLAYNEQFF	TGTGCCAGCAGCTTGGCCGGACTAGCTTACAATGAGCAGTTCTTC
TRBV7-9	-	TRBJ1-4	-	CASSVNGGGEKLFF	TGTGCCAGCAGTGTTAACGGGGGAGGAGAAAAACTGTTTTTT
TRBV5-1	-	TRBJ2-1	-	CASSLDGNEQFF	TGCGCCAGCAGCTTGGACGGCAATGAGCAGTTCTTC
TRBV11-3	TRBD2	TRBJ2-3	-	CASSPGTSGSTDTQYF	TGTGCCAGCAGCCCGGGGACTAGCGGTAGCACAGATACGCAGTATTTT
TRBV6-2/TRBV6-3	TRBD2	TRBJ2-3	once	CASSYERGRDTDTQYF	TGTGCCAGCAGTTACGAGCGGGGAAGGGACACAGATACGCAGTATTTT
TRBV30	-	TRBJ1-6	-	CAWSARTLYNSPLHF	TGTGCCTGGAGTGCGCGGACACTGTATAATTCACCCCTCCACTTT
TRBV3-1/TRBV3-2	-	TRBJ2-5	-	CASSPTMGGETQYF	TGTGCCAGCAGCCCGACTATGGGAGGCGAGACCCAGTACTTC
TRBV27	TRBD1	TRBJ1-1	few	CASRQPGAGGTEAFF	TGTGCCAGCAGACAACCCGGGGCAGGGGGCACTGAAGCTTTCTTT
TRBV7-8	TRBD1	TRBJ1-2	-	CASSPSRGPNYGYTF	TGTGCCAGCAGCCCTAGTAGGGGGCCTAACTATGGCTACACCTTC
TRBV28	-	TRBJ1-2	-	CASSQDRIYGYTF	TGTGCCAGCAGTCAAGACAGGATCTATGGCTACACCTTC
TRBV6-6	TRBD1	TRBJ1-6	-	CASSATGDSPLHF	TGTGCCAGCAGCGCGACAGGGGATTCACCCCTCCACTTT
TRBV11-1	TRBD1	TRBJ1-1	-	CASKKDRANTEAFF	TGTGCCAGCAAGAAGGACAGGGCGAACACTGAAGCTTTCTTT
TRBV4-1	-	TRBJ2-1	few	CASSRTSSAYNEQFF	TGCGCCAGCAGCCGCACCTCTAGCGCCTACAATGAGCAGTTCTTC